Listed below are T cell receptor beta chains from one sample, sequenced in a study of shared clonotypes between healthy human individuals. Data came from immunoSEQ multiplex PCR; TCRdb stores just in-frame clones and leaves some out. The data show roughly 700,000 clones, with around 67% seen just once and about 1.7% held by the top ten. The source material was memory CD4+ T cells sorted from blood. The source is a woman aged 30 to 39 in good health. Both conserved end residues are part of each CDR3. D genes are given only for firm matches. Clone size is given for some rows only: seen once, a few or many times, or a class if the clone is expanded.

TRBV20-1	NA	many	TRBJ1-1	TGCAGTGTTCGGATCACTGAAGCTTTCTTT	CSVRITEAFF
TRBV27	NA	NA	TRBJ2-2	TGTGCCAGCAGAACCCTCGTTTCCGGGGAGCTGTTTTTT	CASRTLVSGELFF
TRBV11-2	TRBD2	NA	TRBJ2-3	TGTGCCAGCAGCTTACCGGCGGGAGTTTCAGATACGCAGTATTTT	CASSLPAGVSDTQYF
TRBV5-6	NA	NA	TRBJ2-3	TGTGCCAGCAGCTTGAAGCTCACCAGCACAGATACGCAGTATTTT	CASSLKLTSTDTQYF
TRBV5-1	TRBD2	NA	TRBJ2-7	TGCGCCAGCAGCTTCCTAGCGGGAGGTACCTACGAGCAGTACTTC	CASSFLAGGTYEQYF
TRBV5-1	NA	few	TRBJ2-1	TGCGCCAGCAGCGTCAACCCGGGACAAGAAGCGGGTACGGTGCAGTTCTTC	CASSVNPGQEAGTVQFF
TRBV7-2	NA	NA	TRBJ2-1	TGTGCCAGCAGCTTAGCACATGAGCAGTTCTTC	CASSLAHEQFF
TRBV9	NA	NA	TRBJ2-3	TGTGCCAGCAGCGCTACAGGGATGGATACGCAGTATTTT	CASSATGMDTQYF
TRBV5-1	TRBD1	NA	TRBJ2-1	TGCGCCAGCAGCTCCTCGGGACAGGGGGCGAATGAGCAGTTCTTC	CASSSSGQGANEQFF
TRBV19	TRBD1	NA	TRBJ1-1	TGTGCCAGTAGTTACAGGGGAGGGAAGAACACTGAAGCTTTCTTT	CASSYRGGKNTEAFF
TRBV19	NA	NA	TRBJ1-1	TGTGCCAGCGGGGGTTCTGAAGCTTTCTTT	CASGGSEAFF
TRBV6-6	NA	NA	TRBJ2-7	TGTGCCAGCAGTCGGGACGGGACCTACGAGCAGTACTTC	CASSRDGTYEQYF
TRBV7-2	NA	NA	TRBJ2-7	TGTGCCAGCAGCAATAGGCGGCATTCCTACGAGCAGTACTTC	CASSNRRHSYEQYF
TRBV11-2	TRBD2	NA	TRBJ2-7	TGTGCCAGCAGCTATGCCACGGGGGGCTACGAGCAGTACTTC	CASSYATGGYEQYF
TRBV25-1	NA	few	TRBJ1-1	TGTGCCAGCGGTTCATTTATGAACACTGAAGCTTTCTTT	CASGSFMNTEAFF
TRBV10-1	NA	few	TRBJ2-7	TGCGCCAGCAGCCGACTCGCTTCTGGAGCCTACGAGCAGTACTTC	CASSRLASGAYEQYF
TRBV27	TRBD1	NA	TRBJ2-7	TGTGCCAGCAGGTGGACAGGGAACTACGAGCAGTACTTC	CASRWTGNYEQYF
TRBV28	NA	few	TRBJ2-1	TGTGCCAACCGGGACCAAACCACCAATGAGCAGTTCTTC	CANRDQTTNEQFF
TRBV10-2	NA	NA	TRBJ2-3	TGCGCCAGCAGTGAGGGGAGTAGAACAGATACGCAGTATTTT	CASSEGSRTDTQYF
TRBV7-9	NA	NA	TRBJ2-5	TGTGCCAGCAGCTCGTCAAGACTGGGAAAAGAGACCCAGTACTTC	CASSSSRLGKETQYF
TRBV5-6	TRBD1	NA	TRBJ2-7	TGTGCCAGCAGCTTGGTGGGGACAGTGCTATACTTC	CASSLVGTVLYF
TRBV28	TRBD1	NA	TRBJ1-1	TGTGCCAGCTACCCGTACAGGGGGCTGGGCATGAACACTGAAGCTTTCTTT	CASYPYRGLGMNTEAFF
TRBV20-1	NA	NA	TRBJ2-1	TGCAGTGCTCGGAGTTACAATGAGCAGTTCTTC	CSARSYNEQFF
TRBV4-1	NA	NA	TRBJ1-6	TGCGCCAGCAGCCAAGGACAACTCTCGAATTCACCCCTCCACTTT	CASSQGQLSNSPLHF
TRBV21-1	NA	few	TRBJ2-5	TGTGCCAGCAGCAATCGGGTAGAAGAGACCCAGTACTTC	CASSNRVEETQYF
TRBV18	NA	NA	TRBJ2-1	TGTGCCAGCTCACCTTTCGGTCAGAGGCAGGATGAGCAGTTCTTC	CASSPFGQRQDEQFF
TRBV9	TRBD2	NA	TRBJ2-1	TGTGCCAGCAGCGTACAGGGACTAACCTACAATGAGCAGTTCTTC	CASSVQGLTYNEQFF
TRBV30	NA	NA	TRBJ2-2	TGTGCCTGGAGTGTCGGGGTCGGGGAGCTGTTTTTT	CAWSVGVGELFF
TRBV11-2	TRBD2	NA	TRBJ2-1	TGTGCCAGCAGCTTAGGCCCGGGAGGTAGCTATGAGCAGTTCTTC	CASSLGPGGSYEQFF
TRBV6-6	TRBD1	NA	TRBJ2-5	TGTGCCAGCAGTTACCTTTCGGGACAGAAGTACTTC	CASSYLSGQKYF
TRBV6-1	NA	few	TRBJ1-2	TGTGCCAGCAGCGACACAGGCGCCAACTATGGCTACACCTTC	CASSDTGANYGYTF